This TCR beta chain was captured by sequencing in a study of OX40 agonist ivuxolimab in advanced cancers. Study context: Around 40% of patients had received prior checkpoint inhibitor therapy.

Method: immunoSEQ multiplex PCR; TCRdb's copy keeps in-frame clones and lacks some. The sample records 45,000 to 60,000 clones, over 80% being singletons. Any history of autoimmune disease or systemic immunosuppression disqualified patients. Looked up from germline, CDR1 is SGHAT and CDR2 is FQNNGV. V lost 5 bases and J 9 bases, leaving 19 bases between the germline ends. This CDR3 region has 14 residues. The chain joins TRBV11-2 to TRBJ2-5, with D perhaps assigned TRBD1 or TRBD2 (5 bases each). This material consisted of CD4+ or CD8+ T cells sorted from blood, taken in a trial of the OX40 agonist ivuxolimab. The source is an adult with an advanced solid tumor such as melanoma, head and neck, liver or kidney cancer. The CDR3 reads CASSPRGAMSAQYF. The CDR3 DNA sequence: TGTGCCAGCAGCCCAAGGGGAGCAATGAGCGCCCAGTACTTC.